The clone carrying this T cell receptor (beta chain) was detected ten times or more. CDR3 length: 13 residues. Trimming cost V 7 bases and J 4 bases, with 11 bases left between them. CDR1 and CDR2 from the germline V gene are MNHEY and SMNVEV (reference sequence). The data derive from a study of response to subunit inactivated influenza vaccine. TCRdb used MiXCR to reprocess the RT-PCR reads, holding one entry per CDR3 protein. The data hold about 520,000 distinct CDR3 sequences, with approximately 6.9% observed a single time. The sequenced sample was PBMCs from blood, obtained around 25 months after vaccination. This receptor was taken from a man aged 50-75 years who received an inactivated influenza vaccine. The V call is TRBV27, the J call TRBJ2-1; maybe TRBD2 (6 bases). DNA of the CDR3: TGTGCCAGCACCCGGGGGTTATACAATGAGCAGTTCTTC. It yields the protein CASTRGLYNEQFF.